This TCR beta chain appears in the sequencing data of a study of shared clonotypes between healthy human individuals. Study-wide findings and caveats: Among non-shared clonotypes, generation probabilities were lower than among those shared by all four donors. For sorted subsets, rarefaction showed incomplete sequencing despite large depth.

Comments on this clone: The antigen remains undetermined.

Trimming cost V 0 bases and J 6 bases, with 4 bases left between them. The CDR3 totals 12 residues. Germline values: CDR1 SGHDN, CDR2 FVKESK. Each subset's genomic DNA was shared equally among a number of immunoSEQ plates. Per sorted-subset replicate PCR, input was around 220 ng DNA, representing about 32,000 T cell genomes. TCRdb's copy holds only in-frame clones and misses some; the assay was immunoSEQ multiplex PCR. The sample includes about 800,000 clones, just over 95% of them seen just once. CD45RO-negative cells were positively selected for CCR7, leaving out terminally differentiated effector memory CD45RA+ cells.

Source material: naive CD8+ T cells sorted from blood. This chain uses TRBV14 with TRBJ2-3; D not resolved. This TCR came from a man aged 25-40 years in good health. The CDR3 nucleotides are TGTGCCAGCAGCCAAGAAGGGGATACGCAGTATTTT. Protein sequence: CASSQEGDTQYF.